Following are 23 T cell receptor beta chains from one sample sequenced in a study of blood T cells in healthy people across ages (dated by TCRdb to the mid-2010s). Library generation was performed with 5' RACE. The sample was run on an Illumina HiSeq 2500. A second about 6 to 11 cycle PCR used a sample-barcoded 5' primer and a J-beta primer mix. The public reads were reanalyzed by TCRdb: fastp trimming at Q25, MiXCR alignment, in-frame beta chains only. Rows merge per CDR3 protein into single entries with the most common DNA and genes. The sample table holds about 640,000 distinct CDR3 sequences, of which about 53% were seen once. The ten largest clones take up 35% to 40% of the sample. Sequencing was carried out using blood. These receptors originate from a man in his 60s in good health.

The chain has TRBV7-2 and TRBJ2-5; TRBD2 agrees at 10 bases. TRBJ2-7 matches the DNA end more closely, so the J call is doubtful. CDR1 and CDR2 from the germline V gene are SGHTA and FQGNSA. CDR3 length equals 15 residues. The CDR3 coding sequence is TGTGCCAGCAGCCTACATGGACTAGCGGACTACGAGCAGTACTTC. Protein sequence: CASSLHGLADYEQYF.

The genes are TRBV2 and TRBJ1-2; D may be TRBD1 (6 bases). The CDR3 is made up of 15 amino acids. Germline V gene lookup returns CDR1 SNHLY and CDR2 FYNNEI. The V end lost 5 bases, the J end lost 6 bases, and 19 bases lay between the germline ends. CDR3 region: CASSLSGGRFDGYTF. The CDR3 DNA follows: TGTGCCAGCAGTCTCTCCGGGGGGCGCTTTGATGGCTACACCTTC.

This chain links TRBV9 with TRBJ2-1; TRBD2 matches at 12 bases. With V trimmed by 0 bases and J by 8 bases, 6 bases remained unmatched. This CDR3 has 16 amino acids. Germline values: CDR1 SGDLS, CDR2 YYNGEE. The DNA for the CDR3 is TGTGCCAGCAGCGTAGGGGGGACTAGCGGGTGGTATGAGCAGTTCTTC. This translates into CASSVGGTSGWYEQFF.

CDR3 in amino acids: CATDYGGSPLHF. CDR3 bases: TGTGCCACCGACTATGGGGGCTCACCCCTCCACTTT. The gene calls are TRBV24-1 and TRBJ1-6, with TRBD1 as a possible D gene (6 bases). From germline, CDR1 is KGHDR and CDR2 SFDVKD. With 9 bases removed from V and 10 bases from J, the gap between germline ends came to 12 bases. This CDR3 spans 12 amino acids.

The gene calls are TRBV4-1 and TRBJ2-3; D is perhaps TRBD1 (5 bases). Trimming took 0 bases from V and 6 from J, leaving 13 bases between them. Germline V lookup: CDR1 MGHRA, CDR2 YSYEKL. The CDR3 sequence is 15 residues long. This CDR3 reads CASSQDSGASDTQYF. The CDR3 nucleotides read TGCGCCAGCAGCCAAGATTCTGGGGCTTCGGATACGCAGTATTTT.

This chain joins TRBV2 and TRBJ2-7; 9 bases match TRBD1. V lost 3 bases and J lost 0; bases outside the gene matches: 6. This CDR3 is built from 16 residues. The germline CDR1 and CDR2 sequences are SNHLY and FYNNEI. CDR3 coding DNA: TGTGCCAGCAGTGACGTGACAGGGGGAAGCTCCTACGAGCAGTACTTC. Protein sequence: CASSDVTGGSSYEQYF.

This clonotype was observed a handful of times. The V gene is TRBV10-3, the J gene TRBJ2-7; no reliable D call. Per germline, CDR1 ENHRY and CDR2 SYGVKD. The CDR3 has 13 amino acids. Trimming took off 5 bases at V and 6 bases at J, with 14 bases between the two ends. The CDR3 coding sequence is TGTGCCATCAGTTCGGTTGTAGGCGGCGAGCAGTACTTC. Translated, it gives CAISSVVGGEQYF.

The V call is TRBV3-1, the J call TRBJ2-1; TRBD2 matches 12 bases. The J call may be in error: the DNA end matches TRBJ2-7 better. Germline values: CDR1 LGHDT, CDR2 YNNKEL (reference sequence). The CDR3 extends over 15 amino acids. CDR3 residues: CASSPSGGVYNEQYF. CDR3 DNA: TGTGCCAGCAGTCCTAGCGGGGGGGTGTACAATGAGCAGTACTTC.

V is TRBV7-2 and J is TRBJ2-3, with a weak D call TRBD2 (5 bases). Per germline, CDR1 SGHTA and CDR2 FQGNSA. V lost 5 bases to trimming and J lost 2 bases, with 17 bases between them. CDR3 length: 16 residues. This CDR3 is CASSPPAWRITDTQYF. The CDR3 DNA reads TGTGCCAGCAGCCCCCCGGCCTGGAGGATCACAGATACGCAGTATTTT.

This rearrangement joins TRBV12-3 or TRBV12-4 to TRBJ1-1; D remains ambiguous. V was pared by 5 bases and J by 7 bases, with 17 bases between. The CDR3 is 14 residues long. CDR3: CASSTAGSRDEAFF. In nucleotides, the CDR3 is TGTGCCAGCAGTACGGCCGGGAGCCGGGATGAAGCTTTCTTT.

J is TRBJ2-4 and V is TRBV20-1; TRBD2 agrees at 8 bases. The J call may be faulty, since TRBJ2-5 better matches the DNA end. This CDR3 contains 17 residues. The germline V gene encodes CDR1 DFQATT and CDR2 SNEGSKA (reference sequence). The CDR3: CSATTGREASLQETQYF. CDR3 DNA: TGCAGTGCTACGACCGGGAGGGAGGCATCCCTTCAAGAGACCCAGTACTTC.

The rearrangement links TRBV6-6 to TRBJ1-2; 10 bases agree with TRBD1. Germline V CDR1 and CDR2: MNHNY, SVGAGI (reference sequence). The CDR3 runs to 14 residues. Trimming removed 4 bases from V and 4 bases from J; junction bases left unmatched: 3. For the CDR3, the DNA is TGTGCCAGCAGTTCCAGGACAGGGGGCTATGGCTACACCTTC. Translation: CASSSRTGGYGYTF.

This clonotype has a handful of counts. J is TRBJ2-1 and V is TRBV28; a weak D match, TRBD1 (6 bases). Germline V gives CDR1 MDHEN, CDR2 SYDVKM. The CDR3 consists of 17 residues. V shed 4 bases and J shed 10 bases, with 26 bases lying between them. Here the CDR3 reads CASSSAAWGPHNWEQFF. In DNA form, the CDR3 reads TGTGCCAGCAGTTCGGCAGCTTGGGGGCCCCACAATTGGGAGCAGTTCTTC. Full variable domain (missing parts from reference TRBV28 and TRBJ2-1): DVKVTQSSRYLVKRTGEKVFLECVQDMDHENMFWYRQDPGLGLRLIYFSYDVKMKEKGDIPEGYSVSREKKERFSLILESASTNQTSMYLCASSSAAWGPHNWEQFFGPGTRLTVL.

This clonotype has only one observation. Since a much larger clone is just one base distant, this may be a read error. The chain's CDR3 is CAGSSNPRQNTEAFF. The DNA for the CDR3 is TGTGCCGGCAGCTCCAACCCGAGGCAGAACACTGAAGCTTTCTTT. The V gene is TRBV11-3, the J gene TRBJ1-1; D ambiguous. The CDR3 is 15 residues long. The germline V gene encodes CDR1 SGHNT and CDR2 YENEEA.

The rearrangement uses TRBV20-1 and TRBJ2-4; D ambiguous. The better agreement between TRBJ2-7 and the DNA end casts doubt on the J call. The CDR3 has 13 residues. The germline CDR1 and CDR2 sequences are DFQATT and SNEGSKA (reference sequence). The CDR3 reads CSANVVTNDEQYF. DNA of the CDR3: TGCAGTGCGAACGTAGTGACGAACGACGAGCAGTACTTC.

The CDR3 nucleotides are TGTGCCAGCAGGCAAACGAGTGGTGAGCAGTTCTTC. Translated: CASRQTSGEQFF. The chain carries TRBV6-6 and TRBJ2-1; D remains unclear. Trimming left V 6 bases short and J 9 bases short, with 12 bases between. CDR3 length: 12 residues. Per the germline V gene, CDR1 is MNHNY and CDR2 is SVGAGI (reference sequence).

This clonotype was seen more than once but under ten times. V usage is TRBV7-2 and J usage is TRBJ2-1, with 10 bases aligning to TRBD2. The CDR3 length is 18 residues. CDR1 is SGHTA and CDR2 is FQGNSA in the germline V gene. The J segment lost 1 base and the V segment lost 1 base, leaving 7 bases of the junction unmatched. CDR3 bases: TGTGCCAGCAGCTTAGTAGCGGGGGGCATTGATTCCTACAATGAGCAGTTCTTC. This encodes CASSLVAGGIDSYNEQFF.

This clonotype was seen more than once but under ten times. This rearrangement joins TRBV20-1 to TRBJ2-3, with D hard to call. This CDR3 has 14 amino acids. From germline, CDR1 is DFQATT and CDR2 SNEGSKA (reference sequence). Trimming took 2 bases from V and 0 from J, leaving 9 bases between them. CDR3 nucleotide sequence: TGCAGTGCTAGACAACAAACTAGCACAGATACGCAGTATTTT. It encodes CSARQQTSTDTQYF.

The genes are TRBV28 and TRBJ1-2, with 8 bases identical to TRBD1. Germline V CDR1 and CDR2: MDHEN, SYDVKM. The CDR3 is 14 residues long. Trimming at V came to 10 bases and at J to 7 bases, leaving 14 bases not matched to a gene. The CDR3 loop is CANTTPRGPSGYTF. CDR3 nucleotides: TGTGCCAACACCACCCCCAGGGGGCCCAGTGGCTACACCTTC.

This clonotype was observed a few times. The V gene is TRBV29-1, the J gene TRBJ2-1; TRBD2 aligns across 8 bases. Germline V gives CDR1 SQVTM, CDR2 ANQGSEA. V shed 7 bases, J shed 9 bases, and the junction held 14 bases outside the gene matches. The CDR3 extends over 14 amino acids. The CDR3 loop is CSALRGLDVSEQFF. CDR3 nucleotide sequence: TGCAGCGCCCTCCGGGGACTAGATGTCAGTGAGCAGTTCTTC.

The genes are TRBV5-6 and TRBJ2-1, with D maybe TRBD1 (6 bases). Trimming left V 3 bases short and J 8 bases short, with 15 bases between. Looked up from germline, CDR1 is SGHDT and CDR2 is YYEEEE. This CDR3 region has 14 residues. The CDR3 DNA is TGTGCCAGCAGCTACTCTACAGGGAACGATGAGCAGTTCTTC. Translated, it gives CASSYSTGNDEQFF.

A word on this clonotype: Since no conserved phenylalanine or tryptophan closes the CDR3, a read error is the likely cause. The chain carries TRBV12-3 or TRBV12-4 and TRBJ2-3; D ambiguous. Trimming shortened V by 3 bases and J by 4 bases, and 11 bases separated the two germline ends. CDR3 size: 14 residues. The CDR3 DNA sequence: TGTGCCAGCAGTTTCAGAGTGACCGCAGATACGCAGTATTCT. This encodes CASSFRVTADTQYS.

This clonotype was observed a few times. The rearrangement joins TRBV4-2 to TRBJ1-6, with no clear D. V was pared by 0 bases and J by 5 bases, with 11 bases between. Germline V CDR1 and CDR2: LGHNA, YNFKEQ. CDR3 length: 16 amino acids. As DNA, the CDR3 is TGTGCCAGCAGCCAAGATAGAGGGATGGATAATTCACCCCTCCACTTT. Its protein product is CASSQDRGMDNSPLHF.